The rows below give T cell receptor beta chains drawn from one sample of a study of blood T cell repertoires in COVID-19. The protocol was immunoSEQ multiplex PCR, while the TCRdb copy is restricted to in-frame clones and leaves out a portion. The profile shows 200,000 to 250,000 clones, about 86% of them singletons. The sequenced material came from PBMCs or T cells enriched from blood (not recorded which). The receptors come from a woman aged 50 to 60 with acute COVID-19. CDR3s leave out the opening cysteine and the closing phenylalanine or tryptophan.

v_call	j_call	cdr3_aa
TRBV10-3	TRBJ1-4	AISENIRATTNEKLF
TRBV30	TRBJ2-2	AWSPGQGAGELF
TRBV3-1/TRBV3-2	TRBJ1-3	ASSQKGANTIY
TRBV5-1	TRBJ1-5	ASSLVPTGGGQPQH
TRBV6-5	TRBJ1-2	ASSPGRRFNYGYT
TRBV15	TRBJ2-7	ATSREMGAYEQY
TRBV18	TRBJ1-1	ASSPIIGTGILVNTEAF
TRBV4-2	TRBJ1-2	ASSHGQVGYT
TRBV7-6	TRBJ2-1	ASSLVASGTNNEQF
TRBV5-4	TRBJ1-1	ASRRGISDTEAF
TRBV5-1	TRBJ2-7	ASRGLAGSEQY
TRBV18	TRBJ1-6	ASSQTGLNSPLH
TRBV2	TRBJ1-4	ASSRDRGNEKLF
TRBV5-4	TRBJ2-7	ASSSGGPSTPYEQY
TRBV28	TRBJ1-3	ASSLDRAGNTIY
TRBV28	TRBJ2-2	ASSLLGQGADTGELF
TRBV5-1	TRBJ1-1	ASSLFGFDTEAF
TRBV14	TRBJ1-2	ASSQDRGYGYT
TRBV7-2	TRBJ2-1	ASSFSSGEYNEQF
TRBV19	TRBJ2-2	ASMAGARTGELF
TRBV4-1	TRBJ1-4	ASSQDRLATNEKLF
TRBV6-5	TRBJ1-2	ASSFVQGVMSYGYT
TRBV28	TRBJ2-2	ASSLFSNTGELF
TRBV28	TRBJ2-4	ASSTQSGAWNIQY
TRBV18	TRBJ2-7	ASSPRGSLYEQY
TRBV28	TRBJ2-3	ASKRADTQY
TRBV19	TRBJ1-6	ASRGGARTRNSPLH
TRBV4-3	TRBJ2-7	ASSQQTGTSSYEQY
TRBV7-3	TRBJ1-5	ASSRMGGGGCQPQH
TRBV6-2/TRBV6-3	TRBJ1-5	ASSYSGTGGSQPQH
TRBV19	TRBJ2-3	ASRRQGVAGGGTDTQY
TRBV28	TRBJ2-7	ASSSGDYTPYEQY
TRBV7-2	TRBJ2-1	ASRLAGGYNEQF
TRBV27	TRBJ1-2	ASADRYNYGYT
TRBV7-3	TRBJ2-5	ASSPQVQETQY